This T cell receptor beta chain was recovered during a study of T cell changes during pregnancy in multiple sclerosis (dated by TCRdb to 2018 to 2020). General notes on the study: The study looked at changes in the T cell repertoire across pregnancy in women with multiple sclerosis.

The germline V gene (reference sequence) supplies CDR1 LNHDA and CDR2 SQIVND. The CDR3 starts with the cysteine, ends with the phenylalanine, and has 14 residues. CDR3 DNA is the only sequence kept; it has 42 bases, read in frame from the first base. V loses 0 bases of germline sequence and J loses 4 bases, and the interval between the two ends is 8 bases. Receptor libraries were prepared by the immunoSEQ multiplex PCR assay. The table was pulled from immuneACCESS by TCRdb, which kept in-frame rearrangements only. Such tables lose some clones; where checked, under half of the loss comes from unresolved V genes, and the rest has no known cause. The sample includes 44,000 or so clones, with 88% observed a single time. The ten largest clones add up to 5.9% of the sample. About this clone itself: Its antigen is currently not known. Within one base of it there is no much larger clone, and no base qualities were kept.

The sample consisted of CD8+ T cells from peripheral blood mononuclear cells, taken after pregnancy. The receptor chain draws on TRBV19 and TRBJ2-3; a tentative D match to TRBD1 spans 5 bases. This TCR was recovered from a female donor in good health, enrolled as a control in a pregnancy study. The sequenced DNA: TGTGCCAGTAGTATAGAGGGGCTGCCAGATACGCAGTATTTT. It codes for CASSIEGLPDTQYF.